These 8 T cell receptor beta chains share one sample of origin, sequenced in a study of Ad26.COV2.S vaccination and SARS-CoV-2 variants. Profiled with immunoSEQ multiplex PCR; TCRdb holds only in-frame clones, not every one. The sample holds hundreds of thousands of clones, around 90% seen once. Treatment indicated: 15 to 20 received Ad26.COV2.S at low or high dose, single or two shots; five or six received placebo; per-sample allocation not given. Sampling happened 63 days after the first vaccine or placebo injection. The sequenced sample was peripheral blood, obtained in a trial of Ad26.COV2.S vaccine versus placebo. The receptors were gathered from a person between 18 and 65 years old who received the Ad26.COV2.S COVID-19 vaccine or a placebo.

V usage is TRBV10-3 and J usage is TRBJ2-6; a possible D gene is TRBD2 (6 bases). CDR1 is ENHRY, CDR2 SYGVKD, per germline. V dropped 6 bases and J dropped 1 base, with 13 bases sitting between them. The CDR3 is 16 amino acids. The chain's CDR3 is CAIRTDGGSGANVLTF. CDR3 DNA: TGTGCCATCAGGACCGACGGAGGGTCTGGGGCCAACGTCCTGACTTTC.

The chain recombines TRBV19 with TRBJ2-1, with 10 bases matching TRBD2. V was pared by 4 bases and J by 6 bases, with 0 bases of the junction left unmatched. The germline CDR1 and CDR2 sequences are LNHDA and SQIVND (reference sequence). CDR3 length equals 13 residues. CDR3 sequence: CASSTSGSNEQFF. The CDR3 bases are TGTGCCAGTAGTACTAGCGGGAGCAATGAGCAGTTCTTC.

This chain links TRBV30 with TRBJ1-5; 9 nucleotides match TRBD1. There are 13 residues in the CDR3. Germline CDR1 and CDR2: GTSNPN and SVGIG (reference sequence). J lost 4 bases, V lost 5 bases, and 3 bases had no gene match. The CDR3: CAWDDRGNQPQHF. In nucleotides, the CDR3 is TGTGCCTGGGATGACAGGGGGAATCAGCCCCAGCATTTT.

The CDR3 DNA sequence: TGCGCCAGCAGCTTGGGGGGGATAGATACGCAGTATTTT. The encoded protein is CASSLGGIDTQYF. This chain links TRBV5-1 with TRBJ2-3; possibly TRBD1 or TRBD2 for D (5 bases each). The germline V and J ends were trimmed by 0 bases and 5 bases, with 7 bases remaining between them. The CDR3 sequence is 13 residues long. Germline CDR1 reads SGHRS; CDR2 reads YFSETQ.

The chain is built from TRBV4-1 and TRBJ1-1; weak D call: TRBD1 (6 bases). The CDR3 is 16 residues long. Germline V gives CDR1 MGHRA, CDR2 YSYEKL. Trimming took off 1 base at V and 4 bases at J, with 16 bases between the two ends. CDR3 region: CASSQAWGAQGTEAFF. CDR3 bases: TGCGCCAGCAGCCAAGCTTGGGGGGCGCAGGGCACTGAAGCTTTCTTT.

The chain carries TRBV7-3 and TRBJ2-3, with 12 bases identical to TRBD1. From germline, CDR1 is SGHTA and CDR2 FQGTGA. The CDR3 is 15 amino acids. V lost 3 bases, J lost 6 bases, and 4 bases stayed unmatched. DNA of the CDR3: TGTGCCAGCAGCTTCGGGACAGGGGGCTCGGATACGCAGTATTTT. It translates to CASSFGTGGSDTQYF.

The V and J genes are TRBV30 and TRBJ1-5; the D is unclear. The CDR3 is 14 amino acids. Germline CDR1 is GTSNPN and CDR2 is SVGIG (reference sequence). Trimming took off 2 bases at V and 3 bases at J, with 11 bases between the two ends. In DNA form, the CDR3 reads TGTGCCTGGAGTAGAAAGGAACCCAATCAGCCCCAGCATTTT. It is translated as CAWSRKEPNQPQHF.

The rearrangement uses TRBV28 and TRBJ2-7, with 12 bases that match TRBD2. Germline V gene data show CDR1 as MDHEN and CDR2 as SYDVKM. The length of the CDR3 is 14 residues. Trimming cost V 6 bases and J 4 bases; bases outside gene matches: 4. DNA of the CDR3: TGTGCCAGCAGGACTAGCGGGAGCATGTACGAGCAGTACTTC. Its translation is CASRTSGSMYEQYF.